This T cell receptor beta chain emerged from a study of T cell changes during pregnancy in multiple sclerosis. CDR3 length: 14 residues. Germline assignment: CDR1 GTSNPN and CDR2 SVGIG (reference sequence). V was trimmed by 4 bases and J by 1 base, leaving 13 bases between them. Using immunoSEQ multiplex PCR, the repertoire was profiled, and TCRdb retains in-frame clones only, with some absent. The sample yields about 39,000 clones, around 93% seen once. This TCR derives from a female donor with multiple sclerosis, enrolled in a pregnancy study. This sample comprised CD4+ T cells from peripheral blood mononuclear cells, obtained after pregnancy. The chain links TRBV30 to TRBJ1-1, with a tentative D call TRBD1 (5 bases). CDR3 residues: CAWTKDTTNTEAFF. The CDR3 coding sequence is TGTGCCTGGACCAAGGACACCACGAACACTGAAGCTTTCTTT.